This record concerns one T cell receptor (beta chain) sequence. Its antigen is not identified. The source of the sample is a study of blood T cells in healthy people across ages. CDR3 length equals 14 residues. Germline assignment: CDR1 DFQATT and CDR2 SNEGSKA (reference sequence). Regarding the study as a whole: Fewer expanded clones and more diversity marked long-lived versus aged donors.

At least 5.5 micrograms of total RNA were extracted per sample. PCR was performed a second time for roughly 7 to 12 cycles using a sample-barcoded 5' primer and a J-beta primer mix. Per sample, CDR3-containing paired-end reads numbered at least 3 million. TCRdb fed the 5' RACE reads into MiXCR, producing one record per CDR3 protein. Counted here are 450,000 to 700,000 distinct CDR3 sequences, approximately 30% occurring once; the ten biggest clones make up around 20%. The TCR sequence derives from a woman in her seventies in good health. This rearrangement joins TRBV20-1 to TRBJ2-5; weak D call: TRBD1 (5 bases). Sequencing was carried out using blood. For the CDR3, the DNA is TGCAGCCTAGGAGACAGACGGATACAAGAGACCCAGTACTTC. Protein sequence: CSLGDRRIQETQYF.